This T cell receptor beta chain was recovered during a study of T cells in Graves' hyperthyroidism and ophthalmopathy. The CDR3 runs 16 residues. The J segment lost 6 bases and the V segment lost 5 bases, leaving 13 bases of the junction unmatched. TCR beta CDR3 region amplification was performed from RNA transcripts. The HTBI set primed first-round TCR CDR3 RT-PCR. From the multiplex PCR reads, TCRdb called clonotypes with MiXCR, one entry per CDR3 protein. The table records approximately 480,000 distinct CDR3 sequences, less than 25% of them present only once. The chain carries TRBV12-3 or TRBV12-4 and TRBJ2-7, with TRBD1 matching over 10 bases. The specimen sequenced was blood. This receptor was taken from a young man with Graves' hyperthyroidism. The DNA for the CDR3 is TGTGCCAGCAGTCCTGCGTGGGGACAGGGGTACTCCGAGCAGTACTTC. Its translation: CASSPAWGQGYSEQYF.